The clone carrying this TCR beta chain was seen a single time. The CDR3 sequence is 13 residues long. V trimming: 6 bases; J trimming: 8 bases; junction bases outside the gene matches: 10. CDR1 and CDR2 from the germline V gene are MDHEN and SYDVKM. These data belong to a study of T cell changes during pregnancy in multiple sclerosis. Profiled with immunoSEQ multiplex PCR; TCRdb holds only in-frame clones, not every one. This table holds about 50,000 clones, more than 85% found once. The receptor's source is a female donor with multiple sclerosis, enrolled in a pregnancy study. The chain has TRBV28 and TRBJ2-7; 7 positions agree with TRBD1. This sample comprised CD4+ T cells from peripheral blood mononuclear cells, obtained after pregnancy. DNA of the CDR3: TGTGCCAGCAGCCAACCAGGGGGTTTCAAGCAGTACTTC. Protein: CASSQPGGFKQYF. Full variable domain (rest looked up from reference TRBV28 and TRBJ2-7): DVKVTQSSRYLVKRTGEKVFLECVQDMDHENMFWYRQDPGLGLRLIYFSYDVKMKEKGDIPEGYSVSREKKERFSLILESASTNQTSMYLCASSQPGGFKQYFGPGTRLTVT.